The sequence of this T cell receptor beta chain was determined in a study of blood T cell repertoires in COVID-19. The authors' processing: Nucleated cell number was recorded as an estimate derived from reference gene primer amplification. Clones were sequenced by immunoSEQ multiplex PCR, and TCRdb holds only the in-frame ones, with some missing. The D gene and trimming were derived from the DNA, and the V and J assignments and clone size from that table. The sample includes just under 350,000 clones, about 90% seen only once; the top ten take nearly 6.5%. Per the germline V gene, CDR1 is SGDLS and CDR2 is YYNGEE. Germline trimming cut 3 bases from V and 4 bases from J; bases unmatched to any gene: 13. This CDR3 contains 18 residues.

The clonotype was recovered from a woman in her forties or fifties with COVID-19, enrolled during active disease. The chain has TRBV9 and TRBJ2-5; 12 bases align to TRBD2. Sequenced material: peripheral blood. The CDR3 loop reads CASSAFGTSGPWLETQYF. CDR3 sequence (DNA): TGTGCCAGCAGCGCCTTCGGGACTAGCGGGCCGTGGTTAGAGACCCAGTACTTC.